A single sample is the source of the 8 T cell receptor beta chains below, sequenced in a study of blood T cell repertoires in COVID-19. Clones were read by immunoSEQ multiplex PCR, and TCRdb kept only the in-frame ones, dropping some. Of around 250,000 clones listed, around 82% are singletons. The source material was peripheral blood. The receptors shown here come from an older man with acute or convalescent COVID-19.

V is TRBV7-3 and J is TRBJ2-1; the match to TRBD2 covers 10 bases. The germline V gene has CDR1 SGHTA and CDR2 FQGTGA. The CDR3 is 16 residues long. Trimming took 5 bases from V and 7 from J; bases not matched to a gene: 11. The CDR3 DNA follows: TGTGCCAGCAGCCCCCAGGCTAGCGGGAGATTGAATGAGCAGTTCTTC. As protein: CASSPQASGRLNEQFF.

The rearrangement joins TRBV10-3 to TRBJ2-1; a possible D gene is TRBD1 (5 bases). The CDR3 extends over 15 amino acids. Germline V gene data show CDR1 as ENHRY and CDR2 as SYGVKD. Trimming removed 3 bases at V and 7 bases at J, with 16 bases between. This CDR3 reads CAISDFRQGWNEQFF. CDR3 nucleotide sequence: TGTGCCATCAGTGATTTTAGGCAGGGATGGAATGAGCAGTTCTTC.

In nucleotides, the CDR3 is TGTGCCAGCATATTCGGAGGAAATCAGCCCCAGCATTTT. Residues: CASIFGGNQPQHF. The V gene is TRBV28, the J gene TRBJ1-5; D is unclear. The CDR3 covers 13 residues. Between the trimmed V and J ends, which lost 7 bases and 4 bases, there was a span of 11 bases. In germline, CDR1 is MDHEN, CDR2 SYDVKM.

The rearrangement uses TRBV5-1 and TRBJ2-7; D call uncertain. The CDR3 has 14 amino acids. V was pared by 4 bases and J by 2 bases, with 13 bases between. CDR1 SGHRS and CDR2 YFSETQ come from the germline V gene. The CDR3 DNA reads as TGCGCCAGCAGCGCTGGAGACGGAACCTACGAGCAGTACTTC. Protein sequence: CASSAGDGTYEQYF.

The chain couples TRBV19 to TRBJ1-6; 9 bases agree with TRBD1. Trimming removed 3 bases from V and 7 bases from J; junction bases left unmatched: 7. CDR1 is LNHDA and CDR2 is SQIVND in the germline V gene (reference sequence). The CDR3 loop spans 16 amino acids. CDR3 nucleotide sequence: TGTGCCAGTAGTATGGGGACAGGGAGCGGGAATTCACCCCTCCACTTT. It yields the protein CASSMGTGSGNSPLHF.

V gene TRBV4-1 combines with J gene TRBJ2-3; 8 nucleotides agree with TRBD1. CDR3 length equals 13 residues. Germline CDR1 reads MGHRA; CDR2 reads YSYEKL. V gave up 4 bases and J gave up 4 bases; unmatched junction bases: 1. CDR3 amino acids: CASSPTGADTQYF. CDR3 DNA: TGCGCCAGCAGCCCGACAGGGGCAGATACGCAGTATTTT.

The chain combines TRBV28 with TRBJ1-5, with D unclear. The CDR3 loop spans 13 amino acids. V was clipped by 5 bases and J by 6 bases, with 11 bases between them. The germline gives CDR1 MDHEN, CDR2 SYDVKM. CDR3: CASSPYWSQPQHF. In DNA form, the CDR3 reads TGTGCCAGCAGTCCCTACTGGAGTCAGCCCCAGCATTTT.

The chain has TRBV19 and TRBJ1-5; D is ambiguous. Germline lookup yields CDR1 LNHDA and CDR2 SQIVND (reference sequence). The CDR3 has 15 residues. Trimming shortened V by 3 bases and J by 2 bases, and 11 bases separated the two germline ends. The CDR3 nucleotides are TGTGCCAGTAGTATCGTCCCCGAGGGCAATCAGCCCCAGCATTTT. Encoded protein: CASSIVPEGNQPQHF.